This T cell receptor beta chain was captured by sequencing in a study of cytomegalovirus exposure and HLA in healthy donors. In the study overall: The early release's HLA-typed donors yielded 65 million to 85 million unique TCRs.

This CDR3 has 15 residues. Germline CDR1 is MGHRA and CDR2 is YSYEKL. V was trimmed by 1 base and J by 7 bases, leaving 16 bases between them. It was with 60 Vbeta and 13 Jbeta primers that the PCR ran. Assay: immunoSEQ multiplex PCR; the TCRdb copy retains only in-frame clones and omits some. The top ten hold about 8.3% of the sample, which has 100,000 or so clones, over 70% seen once. This clone was detected only once. What it recognizes is unknown. Study conclusions and caveats: A later analysis associated some 18,000 TCR beta sequences with HLA alleles at a 0.05 false discovery rate. Researchers left out some V segments, among them TRBV6-2 and TRBV6-3, as indistinguishable. Cytomegalovirus status was reportedly diagnosed by the classifier with high sensitivity and specificity.

The receptor comes from a woman in her forties in good health and CMV-seropositive. The sequencing sample was made of PBMCs. This chain links TRBV4-1 with TRBJ1-2, with a weak D call TRBD1 (6 bases). The CDR3: CASSQGIGGIGGYTF. The CDR3 DNA sequence: TGCGCCAGCAGCCAAGGGATAGGGGGAATTGGTGGCTACACCTTC.